The clone carrying this T cell receptor (beta chain) was seen once. The data derive from a study of blood T cell repertoires in COVID-19. For the study at large: Some COVID-19 samples were acute and others convalescent; all came from the United States, Italy and Spain.

Profiling relied on immunoSEQ multiplex PCR, and the TCRdb table lists in-frame clones only, not all of them. Of 350,000 or so clones in the sample, about 92% were seen once. Looked up from germline, CDR1 is LNHDA and CDR2 is SQIVND (reference sequence). The CDR3 length is 12 residues. Germline trimming cut 10 bases from V and 3 bases from J; bases unmatched to any gene: 6. This chain links TRBV19 with TRBJ2-7, with 7 bases that match TRBD1. Material: PBMCs or T cells enriched from blood (not recorded which). This clonotype was sampled from a woman in her thirties who had recovered from COVID-19. The CDR3 nucleotides are TGTGCCACTCAGGACAGGAACTACGAGCAGTACTTC. Encoded protein: CATQDRNYEQYF. Variable domain in full (rest from reference TRBV19 and TRBJ2-7): DGGITQSPKYLFRKEGQNVTLSCEQNLNHDAMYWYRQDPGQGLRLIYYSQIVNDFQKGDIAEGYSVSREKKESFPLTVTSAQKNPTAFYLCATQDRNYEQYFGPGTRLTVT.